One sample yielded the 18 T cell receptor beta chains listed below, sequenced in a study of shared clonotypes between healthy human individuals. Generated by immunoSEQ multiplex PCR, the TCRdb table keeps only in-frame clones and is missing some. The table shows roughly 700,000 clones, with under 80% occurring only once. What was sequenced was memory CD4+ T cells sorted from blood. Subset noted: CD45RA-negative fraction. These receptor sequences come from a woman under 40 in good health.

CDR3 region: CASSGSRRNEQFF. CDR3 coding DNA: TGTGCCAGCAGCGGAAGCCGGCGCAATGAGCAGTTCTTC. The rearrangement joins TRBV7-2 to TRBJ2-1; D call uncertain. This CDR3 contains 13 residues. The germline V and J ends were trimmed by 5 bases and 6 bases, with 11 bases remaining between them. Germline lookup yields CDR1 SGHTA and CDR2 FQGNSA. The full variable domain, its missing parts supplied by reference TRBV7-2 and TRBJ2-1, is GAGVSQSPSNKVTEKGKDVELRCDPISGHTALYWYRQSLGQGLEFLIYFQGNSAPDKSGLPSDRFSAERTGGSVSTLTIQRTQQEDSAVYLCASSGSRRNEQFFGPGTRLTVL.

This sequence joins TRBV10-1 and TRBJ1-1; TRBD1 is a possible D gene (5 bases). In germline, CDR1 is WNHNN, CDR2 SYGVQD (reference sequence). V dropped 4 bases and J dropped 3 bases, with 12 bases sitting between them. The CDR3 has 14 residues. The CDR3 protein is CASSVNRLDTEAFF. The CDR3 DNA reads as TGCGCCAGCAGTGTTAACAGGCTGGACACTGAAGCTTTCTTT.

This clone has just one count. V gene TRBV5-3 combines with J gene TRBJ1-2, with D perhaps TRBD1 (5 bases). TRBV5-3 is an open reading frame, and its role is uncertain. V was shortened by 7 bases and J by 4 bases, with 11 bases between the two germline ends. This CDR3 spans 12 amino acids. The CDR3 loop reads CARGGFFYGYTF. CDR3 nucleotide sequence: TGTGCCAGAGGGGGTTTCTTCTATGGCTACACCTTC.

The genes are TRBV5-1 and TRBJ2-1; D is unresolved. The V and J ends lost 2 bases and 3 bases respectively, with 6 bases between them. CDR1 is SGHRS and CDR2 is YFSETQ in the germline V gene. This CDR3 is 13 amino acids long. The CDR3 sequence: CASSFQDYNEQFF. The CDR3 nucleotides are TGCGCCAGCAGCTTCCAAGACTACAATGAGCAGTTCTTC.

Comments on this clone: Other DNA sequences in this specimen translate into the identical CDR3. V usage is TRBV7-9 and J usage is TRBJ1-5; D remains ambiguous. Trimming left V 1 base short and J 7 bases short, with 8 bases between. Per germline, CDR1 SEHNR and CDR2 FQNEAQ (reference sequence). The length of the CDR3 is 13 residues. Here the CDR3 reads CASSLVGGQPQHF. The CDR3 nucleotides read TGTGCCAGCAGCTTAGTAGGCGGGCAGCCCCAGCATTTT.

The rearrangement links TRBV7-2 to TRBJ2-2; maybe TRBD2 (5 bases). There are 16 residues in the CDR3. The germline V gene encodes CDR1 SGHTA and CDR2 FQGNSA. V lost 5 bases and J lost 4, with 17 bases in between. CDR3 sequence: CASSPNALASTGELFF. The CDR3 nucleotides are TGTGCCAGCAGCCCAAATGCCCTAGCTAGCACCGGGGAGCTGTTTTTT. The complete variable domain, with remaining parts taken from reference TRBV7-2 and TRBJ2-2, reads GAGVSQSPSNKVTEKGKDVELRCDPISGHTALYWYRQSLGQGLEFLIYFQGNSAPDKSGLPSDRFSAERTGGSVSTLTIQRTQQEDSAVYLCASSPNALASTGELFFGEGSRLTVL.

In DNA form, the CDR3 reads TGTGCCAGCAGCTTACCCCTTAGCGATGAGCAGTTCTTC. Amino acids: CASSLPLSDEQFF. The rearrangement links TRBV7-3 to TRBJ2-1, with D perhaps matching TRBD2 (5 bases). Germline CDR1 and CDR2: SGHTA and FQGTGA. The V end was cut by 2 bases, the J end by 8 bases, with 10 bases between. This CDR3 region has 13 residues.

The chain joins TRBV5-1 to TRBJ1-2; 8 bases align to TRBD1. The CDR3 has 16 amino acids. Trimming took 7 bases from V and 2 from J; bases not matched to a gene: 13. CDR1 is SGHRS, CDR2 YFSETQ, per germline. CDR3 residues: CASRHLTGEENYGYTF. As DNA, the CDR3 is TGCGCCAGCCGACATCTGACAGGGGAAGAGAACTATGGCTACACCTTC.

This chain links TRBV19 with TRBJ1-5; D unclear. V shed 6 bases and J shed 0 bases, with 12 bases lying between them. This CDR3 is 15 amino acids long. From germline, CDR1 is LNHDA and CDR2 SQIVND (reference sequence). As DNA, the CDR3 is TGTGCCAGTAGATCTAGTCATTATAGCAATCAGCCCCAGCATTTT. Its translation: CASRSSHYSNQPQHF. Complete variable domain (other parts from reference TRBV19 and TRBJ1-5): DGGITQSPKYLFRKEGQNVTLSCEQNLNHDAMYWYRQDPGQGLRLIYYSQIVNDFQKGDIAEGYSVSREKKESFPLTVTSAQKNPTAFYLCASRSSHYSNQPQHFGDGTRLSIL.

This sequence joins TRBV27 and TRBJ1-5; D is ambiguous. Trimming left V 4 bases short and J 2 bases short, with 9 bases between. The CDR3 loop spans 14 amino acids. Germline CDR1 reads MNHEY; CDR2 reads SMNVEV (reference sequence). In nucleotides, the CDR3 is TGTGCCAGCAGTTCGGACTGGGGCAATCAGCCCCAGCATTTT. Protein sequence: CASSSDWGNQPQHF.

The chain links TRBV19 to TRBJ2-5, with 8 bases fitting TRBD2. This CDR3 comprises 16 residues. Germline V lookup: CDR1 LNHDA, CDR2 SQIVND (reference sequence). Trimming took 4 bases from V and 0 from J; bases not matched to a gene: 7. In DNA, the CDR3 is TGTGCCAGTAGTACCGGGAGGGGGGGCTACCAAGAGACCCAGTACTTC. Translated: CASSTGRGGYQETQYF.

The CDR3 DNA reads as TGTGCCTGGAATCCCTCCGTGTCTGGGGCCAACGTCCTGACTTTC. Amino acid sequence: CAWNPSVSGANVLTF. The chain is built from TRBV30 and TRBJ2-6; D uncertain. The V gene lost 4 bases and the J gene lost 1 base, with 11 bases spanning the gap. The CDR3 length is 15 residues. Germline V gene data show CDR1 as GTSNPN and CDR2 as SVGIG (reference sequence).

The chain employs TRBV11-2 and TRBJ2-3; 7 bases fit TRBD2. V lost 1 base, J lost 8 bases, and 15 bases stayed unmatched. CDR1 SGHAT and CDR2 FQNNGV come from the germline V gene. CDR3 length: 17 residues. The CDR3 loop is CASSLAGVSSPGGTQYF. The CDR3, as DNA: TGTGCCAGCAGCTTAGCAGGAGTCAGCAGCCCGGGAGGTACGCAGTATTTT.

This clone was counted once. The chain uses TRBV12-5 and TRBJ1-5; no firm D call. V was clipped by 8 bases and J by 3 bases, with 8 bases between them. The CDR3 is 12 amino acids. Per germline, CDR1 LGHNT and CDR2 FRNRAP. The CDR3 sequence is CASSIDNQPQHF. CDR3 in DNA: TGTGCTAGTAGCATTGACAATCAGCCCCAGCATTTT.

Only a few counts were recorded for this clone. The chain links TRBV15 to TRBJ1-4; D may be TRBD1 (6 bases). Between the trimmed V and J ends, which lost 1 base and 0 bases, there was a span of 9 bases. Germline-derived CDR1 and CDR2 are LNHNV and YYDKDF (reference sequence). The CDR3 has 16 amino acids. CDR3 nucleotides: TGTGCCACCAGCAGAGCTACAGGGCCAACTAATGAAAAACTGTTTTTT. Its protein is CATSRATGPTNEKLFF.

V gene TRBV6-5 combines with J gene TRBJ1-1; 9 bases agree with TRBD1. V gave up 4 bases and J gave up 0 bases; unmatched junction bases: 6. Germline values: CDR1 MNHEY, CDR2 SVGAGI. This CDR3 has 16 residues. CDR3: CASSSPQGALNTEAFF. CDR3 nucleotide sequence: TGTGCCAGCAGTTCCCCACAGGGGGCCTTGAACACTGAAGCTTTCTTT.

This clone was picked up one time. Distinct nucleotide sequences in the sample also encode this CDR3. The chain has TRBV5-1 and TRBJ2-5; D is undetermined. Trimming took off 1 base at V and 2 bases at J, with 3 bases between the two ends. CDR3 size: 12 residues. The germline V gene has CDR1 SGHRS and CDR2 YFSETQ. The CDR3 sequence is CASSLLQETQYF. The CDR3, as DNA: TGCGCCAGCAGCTTGCTTCAAGAGACCCAGTACTTC. Together with reference TRBV5-1 and TRBJ2-5, the CDR3 gives the full variable domain: KAGVTQTPRYLIKTRGQQVTLSCSPISGHRSVSWYQQTPGQGLQFLFEYFSETQRNKGNFPGRFSGRQFSNSRSEMNVSTLELGDSALYLCASSLLQETQYFGPGTRLLVL.

Worth noting for this clone: The same CDR3 also results from other DNA sequences found in this sample. The rearrangement links TRBV5-4 to TRBJ2-7; D could derive from TRBD1 or TRBD2 (5 bases each). The CDR3 totals 15 residues. CDR1 is SGHNT and CDR2 is YYREEE in the germline V gene (reference sequence). V gave up 0 bases and J gave up 1 base, with 11 bases separating them. Written as DNA, the CDR3 is TGTGCCAGCAGCTTGGATGGGACGGGATCCTACGAGCAGTACTTC. Translation gives CASSLDGTGSYEQYF. Supplemented by reference TRBV5-4 and TRBJ2-7, the full variable domain reads ETGVTQSPTHLIKTRGQQVTLRCSSQSGHNTVSWYQQALGQGPQFIFQYYREEENGRGNFPPRFSGLQFPNYSSELNVNALELDDSALYLCASSLDGTGSYEQYFGPGTRLTVT.